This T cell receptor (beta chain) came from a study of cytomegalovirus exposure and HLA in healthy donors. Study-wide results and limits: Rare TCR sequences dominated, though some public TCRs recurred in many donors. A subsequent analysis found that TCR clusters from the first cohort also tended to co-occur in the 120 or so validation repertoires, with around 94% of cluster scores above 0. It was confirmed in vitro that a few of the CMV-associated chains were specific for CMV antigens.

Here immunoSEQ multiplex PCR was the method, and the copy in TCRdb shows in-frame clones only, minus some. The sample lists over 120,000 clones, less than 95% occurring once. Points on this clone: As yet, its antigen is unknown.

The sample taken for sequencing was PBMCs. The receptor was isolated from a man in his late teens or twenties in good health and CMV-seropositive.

CDR3 protein: CASSAPAKQGIPEAFF. The CDR3 nucleotides are TGTGCCAGCAGTGCCCCCGCAAAACAGGGTATACCTGAAGCTTTCTTT. The chain employs TRBV28 and TRBJ1-1, with a possible D match to TRBD1 (6 bases). The CDR3 contains 16 residues. CDR1 is MDHEN, CDR2 SYDVKM, per germline. Deletions cut 5 bases from V and 6 bases from J, with 22 bases between.